This TCR beta chain is from a study of cytomegalovirus exposure and HLA in healthy donors. Points from the study as a whole: Listed as cytomegalovirus-associated were roughly 180 TCR beta chains. Sequencing probably produced one cluster of sequence variants that were highly shared.

This CDR3 spans 19 amino acids. PCR employed 60 Vbeta and 13 Jbeta primers. Generated by immunoSEQ multiplex PCR, the TCRdb table keeps only in-frame clones and is missing some. The data hold about 120,000 clones, with approximately 80% observed a single time. This clone was detected only a few times. As yet, its antigen is unknown. The V and J genes are TRBV12-2 and TRBJ2-6; TRBD2 reflects the table's D call only, with no check against the DNA. TRBV12-2 is classified as a pseudogene. This TCR came from a man aged 35 to 55 in good health and CMV-seronegative. Sequenced material: PBMCs. CDR3 in amino acids: CASRPIQTSGSSGANGLTF. CDR3 in DNA: TGTGCAAGTCGCCCCATACAGACTAGCGGAAGCTCTGGGGCCAACGGCCTGACTTTC.